This entry features one T cell receptor (beta chain) sequence. The sample originates from a study of blood T cell repertoires in COVID-19. Whole-study context: Sample material is recorded as cDNA or gDNA derived from T cells, B-cell-depleted T cells, or PBMCs.

How the authors handled the data: Estimation of nucleated cell counts relied on the amplification of reference gene primers. Here immunoSEQ multiplex PCR was the method, and the copy in TCRdb shows in-frame clones only, minus some. Clone size and V and J calls were adopted from that table, with D and trimming inferred from the DNA. This sample has about 120,000 clones, with approximately 84% found just once. CDR3 length equals 14 residues. V trimming: 5 bases; J trimming: 4 bases; junction bases outside the gene matches: 3. Germline CDR1 MNHEY, CDR2 SMNVEV (reference sequence). The chain couples TRBV27 to TRBJ2-7; 12 bases fit TRBD1. Material: peripheral blood. The TCR originated in a man in his 70s with active or convalescent COVID-19. CDR3 sequence: CASSPGQGAYEQYF. The CDR3 nucleotides read TGTGCCAGCAGTCCGGGACAGGGGGCTTACGAGCAGTACTTC.